This TCR beta chain comes out of a study of Ad26.COV2.S vaccination and SARS-CoV-2 variants. Study-level points and caveats: TCR breadth and depth estimates may have understated total T cell responses.

Trimming cost V 3 bases and J 6 bases; bases outside gene matches: 4. The CDR3 is made up of 13 amino acids. A note on this clone: Its antigen is not identified.

Indicated treatment: around 19 received Ad26.COV2.S at low or high dose, single or two shots; roughly 5 received placebo; per-sample allocation not given. Day 63 following the first vaccine or placebo injection was when the samples were taken. TCRdb's copy holds only in-frame clones and misses some; the assay was immunoSEQ multiplex PCR. The repertoire holds approximately 350,000 clones, with about 80% as singletons. This chain joins TRBV12-3 or TRBV12-4 and TRBJ1-2; 7 bases line up with TRBD1. Material: peripheral blood, obtained in a trial of Ad26.COV2.S vaccine versus placebo. The clonotype originates from a person aged 18 to 65 who received the Ad26.COV2.S COVID-19 vaccine or a placebo. The CDR3 DNA reads TGTGCCAGCAGTTTCAAGGGGGCAAATGGCTACACCTTC. It specifies CASSFKGANGYTF.